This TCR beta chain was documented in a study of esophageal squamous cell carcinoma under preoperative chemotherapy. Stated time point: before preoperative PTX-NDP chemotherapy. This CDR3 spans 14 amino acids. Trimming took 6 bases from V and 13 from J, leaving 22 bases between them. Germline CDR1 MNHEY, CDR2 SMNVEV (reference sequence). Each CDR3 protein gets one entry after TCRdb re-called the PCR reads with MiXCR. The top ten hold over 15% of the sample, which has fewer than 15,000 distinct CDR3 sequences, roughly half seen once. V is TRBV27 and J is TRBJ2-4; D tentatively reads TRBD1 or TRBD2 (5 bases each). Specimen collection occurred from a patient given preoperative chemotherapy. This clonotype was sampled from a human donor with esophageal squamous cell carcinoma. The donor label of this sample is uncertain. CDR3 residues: CASRGVRATNTQYF. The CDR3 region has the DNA TGTGCCAGCAGGGGGGTACGAGCCACAAATACGCAGTACTTC.